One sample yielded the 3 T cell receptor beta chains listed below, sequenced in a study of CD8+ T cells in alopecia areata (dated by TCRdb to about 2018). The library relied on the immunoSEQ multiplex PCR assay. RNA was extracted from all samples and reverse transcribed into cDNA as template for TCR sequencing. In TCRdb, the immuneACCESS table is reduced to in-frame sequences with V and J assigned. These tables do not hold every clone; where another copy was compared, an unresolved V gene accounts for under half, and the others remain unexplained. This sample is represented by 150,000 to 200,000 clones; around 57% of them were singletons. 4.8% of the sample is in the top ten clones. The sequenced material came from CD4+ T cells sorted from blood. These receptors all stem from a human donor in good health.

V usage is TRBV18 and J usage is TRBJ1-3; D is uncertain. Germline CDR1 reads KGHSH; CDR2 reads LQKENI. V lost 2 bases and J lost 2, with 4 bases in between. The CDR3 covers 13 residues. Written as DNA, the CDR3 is TGTGCCAGCTCACCAGAGCCTGGAAACACCATATATTTT. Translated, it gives CASSPEPGNTIYF.

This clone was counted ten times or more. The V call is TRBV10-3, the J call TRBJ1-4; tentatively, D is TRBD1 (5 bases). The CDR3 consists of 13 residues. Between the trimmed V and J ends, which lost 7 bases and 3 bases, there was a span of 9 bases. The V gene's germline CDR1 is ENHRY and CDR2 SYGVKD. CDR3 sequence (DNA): TGTGCCATCAAATCAGGGTCTAATGAAAAACTGTTTTTT. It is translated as CAIKSGSNEKLFF.

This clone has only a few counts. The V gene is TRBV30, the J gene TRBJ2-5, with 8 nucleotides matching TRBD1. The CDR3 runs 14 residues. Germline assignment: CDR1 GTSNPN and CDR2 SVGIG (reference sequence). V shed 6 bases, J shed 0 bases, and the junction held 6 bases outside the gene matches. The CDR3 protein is CACKRQGNQETQYF. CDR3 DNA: TGTGCCTGCAAACGACAGGGGAACCAAGAGACCCAGTACTTC.